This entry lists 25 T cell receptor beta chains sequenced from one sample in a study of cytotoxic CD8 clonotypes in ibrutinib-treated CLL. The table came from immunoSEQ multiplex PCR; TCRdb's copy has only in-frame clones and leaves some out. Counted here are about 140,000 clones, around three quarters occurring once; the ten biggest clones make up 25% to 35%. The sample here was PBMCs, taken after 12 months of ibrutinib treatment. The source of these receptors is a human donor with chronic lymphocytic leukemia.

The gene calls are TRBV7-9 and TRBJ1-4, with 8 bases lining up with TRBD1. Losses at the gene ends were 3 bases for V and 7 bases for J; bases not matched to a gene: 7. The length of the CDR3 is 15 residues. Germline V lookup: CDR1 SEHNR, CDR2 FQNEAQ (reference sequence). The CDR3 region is CASSFGQGGSEKLFF. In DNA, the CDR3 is TGTGCCAGCAGCTTCGGACAGGGAGGGAGTGAAAAACTGTTTTTT.

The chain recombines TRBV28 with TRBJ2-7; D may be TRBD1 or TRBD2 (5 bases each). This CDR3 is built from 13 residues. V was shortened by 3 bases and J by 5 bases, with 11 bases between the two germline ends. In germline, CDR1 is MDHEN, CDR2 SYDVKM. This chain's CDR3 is CASSFMWGHEQYF. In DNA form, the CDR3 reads TGTGCCAGCAGTTTTATGTGGGGACACGAGCAGTACTTC.

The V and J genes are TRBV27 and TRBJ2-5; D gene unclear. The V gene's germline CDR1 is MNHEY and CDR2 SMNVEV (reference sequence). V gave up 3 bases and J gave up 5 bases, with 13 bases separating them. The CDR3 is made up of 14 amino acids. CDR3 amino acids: CASSLTQLRETQYF. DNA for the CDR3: TGTGCCAGCAGTTTGACCCAACTACGCGAGACCCAGTACTTC.

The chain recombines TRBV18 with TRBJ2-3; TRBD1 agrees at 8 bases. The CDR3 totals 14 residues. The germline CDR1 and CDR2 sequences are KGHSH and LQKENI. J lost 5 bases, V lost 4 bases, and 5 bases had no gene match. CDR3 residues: CASSLQGAQDTQYF. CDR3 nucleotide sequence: TGTGCCAGCTCACTTCAGGGGGCACAAGATACGCAGTATTTT.

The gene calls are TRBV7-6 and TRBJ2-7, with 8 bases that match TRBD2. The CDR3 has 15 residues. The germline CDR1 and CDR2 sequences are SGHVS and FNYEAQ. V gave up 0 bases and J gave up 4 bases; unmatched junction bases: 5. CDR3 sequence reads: CASSLASGGPYEQYF. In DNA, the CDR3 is TGTGCCAGCAGCTTAGCGTCGGGGGGGCCGTACGAGCAGTACTTC.

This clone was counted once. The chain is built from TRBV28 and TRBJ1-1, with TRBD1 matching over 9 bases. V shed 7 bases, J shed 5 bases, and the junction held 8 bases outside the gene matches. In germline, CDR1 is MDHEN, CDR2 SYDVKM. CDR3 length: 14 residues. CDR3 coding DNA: TGTGCCAGCACCCTGGGGACAGGGTGGACTGAAGCTTTCTTT. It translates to CASTLGTGWTEAFF.

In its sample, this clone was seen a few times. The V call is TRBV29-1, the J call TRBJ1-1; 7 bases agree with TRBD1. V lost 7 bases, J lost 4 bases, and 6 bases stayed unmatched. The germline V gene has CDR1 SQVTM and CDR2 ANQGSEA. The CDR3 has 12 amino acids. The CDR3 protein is CSARPGGTEAFF. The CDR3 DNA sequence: TGCAGCGCCCGACCAGGGGGCACTGAAGCTTTCTTT. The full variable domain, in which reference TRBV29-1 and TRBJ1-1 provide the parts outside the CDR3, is SAVISQKPSRDICQRGTSLTIQCQVDSQVTMMFWYRQQPGQSLTLIATANQGSEATYESGFVIDKFPISRPNLTFSTLTVSNMSPEDSSIYLCSARPGGTEAFFGQGTRLTVV.

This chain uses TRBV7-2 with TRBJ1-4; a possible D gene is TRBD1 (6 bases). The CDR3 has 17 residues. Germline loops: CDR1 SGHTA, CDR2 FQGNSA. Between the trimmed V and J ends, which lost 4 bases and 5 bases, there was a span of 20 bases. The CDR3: CASSYSPNRDRNEKLFF. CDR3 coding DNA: TGTGCCAGCAGCTACTCTCCAAACAGGGATCGGAATGAAAAACTGTTTTTT.

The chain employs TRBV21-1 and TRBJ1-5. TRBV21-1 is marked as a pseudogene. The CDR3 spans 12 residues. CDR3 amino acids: CASSTSNQPQHF. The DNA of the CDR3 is TGTGCCAGCAGTACTAGCAATCAGCCCCAGCATTTT.

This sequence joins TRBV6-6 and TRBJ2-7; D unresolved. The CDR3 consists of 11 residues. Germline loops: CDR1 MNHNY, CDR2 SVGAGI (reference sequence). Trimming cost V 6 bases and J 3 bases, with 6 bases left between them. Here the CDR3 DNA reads TGTGCCAGCAGCAACGGCTACGAGCAGTACTTC. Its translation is CASSNGYEQYF.

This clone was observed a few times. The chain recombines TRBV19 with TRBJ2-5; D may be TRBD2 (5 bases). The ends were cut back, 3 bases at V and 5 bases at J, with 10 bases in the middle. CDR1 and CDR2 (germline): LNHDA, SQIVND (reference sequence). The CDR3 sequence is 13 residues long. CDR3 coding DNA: TGTGCCAGTAGTATCGGGGAACAGGAGACCCAGTACTTC. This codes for CASSIGEQETQYF. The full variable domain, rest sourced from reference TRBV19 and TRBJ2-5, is DGGITQSPKYLFRKEGQNVTLSCEQNLNHDAMYWYRQDPGQGLRLIYYSQIVNDFQKGDIAEGYSVSREKKESFPLTVTSAQKNPTAFYLCASSIGEQETQYFGPGTRLLVL.

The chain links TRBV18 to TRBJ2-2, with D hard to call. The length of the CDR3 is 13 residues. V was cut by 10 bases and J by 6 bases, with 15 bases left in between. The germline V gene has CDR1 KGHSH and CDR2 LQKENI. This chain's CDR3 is CATTPVLSGELFF. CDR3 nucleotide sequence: TGTGCCACCACCCCGGTACTATCCGGGGAGCTGTTTTTT.

DNA for the CDR3: TGTGCAAGTCGCTTAGAGGGTAGCGGGGGTTTCTACGAGCAGTACTTC. Translating gives CASRLEGSGGFYEQYF. V usage is TRBV12-2 and J usage is TRBJ2-7; TRBD2 reflects the table's D call only, with no check against the DNA. TRBV12-2 is a documented pseudogene. The CDR3 is 16 amino acids.

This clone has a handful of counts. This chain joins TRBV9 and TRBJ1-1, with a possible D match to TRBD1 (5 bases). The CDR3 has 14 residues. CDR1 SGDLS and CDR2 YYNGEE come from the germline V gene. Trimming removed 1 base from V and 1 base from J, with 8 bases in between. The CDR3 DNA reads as TGTGCCAGCAGCGTATACAGGAGGAACACTGAAGCTTTCTTT. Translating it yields CASSVYRRNTEAFF.

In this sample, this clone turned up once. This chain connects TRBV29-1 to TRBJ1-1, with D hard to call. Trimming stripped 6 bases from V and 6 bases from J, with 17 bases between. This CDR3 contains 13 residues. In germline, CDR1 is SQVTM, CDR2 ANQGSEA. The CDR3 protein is CSVEGWSKAEAFF. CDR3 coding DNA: TGCAGCGTAGAGGGTTGGTCGAAGGCTGAAGCTTTCTTT.

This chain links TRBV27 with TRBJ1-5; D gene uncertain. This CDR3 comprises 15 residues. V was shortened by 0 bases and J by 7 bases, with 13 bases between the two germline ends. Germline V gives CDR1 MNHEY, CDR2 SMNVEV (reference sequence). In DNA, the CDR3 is TGTGCCAGCAGTTTATCGAGTTGGGAACACCAGCCCCAGCATTTT. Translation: CASSLSSWEHQPQHF.

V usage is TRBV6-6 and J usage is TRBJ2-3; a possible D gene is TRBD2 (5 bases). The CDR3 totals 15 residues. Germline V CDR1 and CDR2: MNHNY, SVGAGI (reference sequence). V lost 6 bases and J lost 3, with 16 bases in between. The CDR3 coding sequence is TGTGCCAGCAGGCTCGCGGAGGTAATGACAGATACGCAGTATTTT. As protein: CASRLAEVMTDTQYF.

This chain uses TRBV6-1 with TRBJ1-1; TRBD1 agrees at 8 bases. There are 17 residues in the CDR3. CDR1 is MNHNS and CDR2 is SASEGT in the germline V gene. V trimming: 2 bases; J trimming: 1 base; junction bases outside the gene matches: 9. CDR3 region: CASSELRPGQGNTEAFF. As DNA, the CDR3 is TGTGCCAGCAGTGAACTGAGGCCTGGACAGGGGAACACTGAAGCTTTCTTT.

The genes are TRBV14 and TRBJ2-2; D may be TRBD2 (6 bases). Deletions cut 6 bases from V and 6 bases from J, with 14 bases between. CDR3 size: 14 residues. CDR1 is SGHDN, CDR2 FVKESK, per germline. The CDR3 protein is CASRQSGGAGELFF. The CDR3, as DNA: TGTGCCAGCAGGCAGTCCGGAGGGGCCGGGGAGCTGTTTTTT.

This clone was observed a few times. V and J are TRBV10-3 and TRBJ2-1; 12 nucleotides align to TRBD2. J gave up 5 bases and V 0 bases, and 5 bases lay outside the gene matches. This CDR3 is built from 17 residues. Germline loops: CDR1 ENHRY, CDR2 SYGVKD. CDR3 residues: CAISESTSGSRNNEQFF. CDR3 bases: TGTGCCATCAGTGAGTCGACTAGCGGGAGCCGAAACAATGAGCAGTTCTTC.

DNA for the CDR3: TGTGCCTGGAACCTAGCGCTGACGGGGAGGGAGCAGTTCTTC. As protein: CAWNLALTGREQFF. V and J are TRBV30 and TRBJ2-1, with D perhaps matching TRBD2 (6 bases). This CDR3 contains 14 residues. CDR1 GTSNPN and CDR2 SVGIG come from the germline V gene (reference sequence). V shed 4 bases and J shed 10 bases, with 20 bases lying between them.

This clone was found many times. The CDR3 coding sequence is TGTGCCAGCAGACCCCGAGCGGTGGAGACCCAGTACTTC. Its translation is CASRPRAVETQYF. The V call is TRBV7-2, the J call TRBJ2-5; possibly TRBD2 for D (5 bases). CDR1 is SGHTA, CDR2 FQGNSA, per germline. V was pared by 6 bases and J by 5 bases, with 13 bases between. CDR3 length: 13 amino acids.

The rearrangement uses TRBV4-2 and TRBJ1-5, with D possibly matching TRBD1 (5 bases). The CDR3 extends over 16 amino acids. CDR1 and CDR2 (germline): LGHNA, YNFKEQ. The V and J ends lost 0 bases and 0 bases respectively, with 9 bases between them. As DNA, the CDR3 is TGTGCCAGCAGCCAAGATCGGGGCTCTAGCAATCAGCCCCAGCATTTT. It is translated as CASSQDRGSSNQPQHF.

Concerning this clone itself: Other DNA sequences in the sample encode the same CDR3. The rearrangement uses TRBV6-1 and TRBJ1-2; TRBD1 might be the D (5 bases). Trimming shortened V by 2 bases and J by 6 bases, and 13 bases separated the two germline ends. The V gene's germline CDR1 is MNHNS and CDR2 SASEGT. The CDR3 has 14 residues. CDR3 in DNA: TGTGCCAGCAGTGAACGGAGGGGTGAGGATGGCTACACCTTC. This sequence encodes CASSERRGEDGYTF.

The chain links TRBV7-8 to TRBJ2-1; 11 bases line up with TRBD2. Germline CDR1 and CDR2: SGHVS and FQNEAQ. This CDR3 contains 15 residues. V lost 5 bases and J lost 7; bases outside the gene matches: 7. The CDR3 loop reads CASSKGTSGWNEQFF. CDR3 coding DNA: TGTGCCAGCAGCAAAGGGACTAGCGGTTGGAATGAGCAGTTCTTC.